This T cell receptor (beta chain) was recovered during a study of post-analysis software for immune sequencing data. About the research overall: Included among the disease courses, which were recorded for the cohort, were relapsing-remitting, secondary progressive and progressive-relapsing multiple sclerosis.

Per germline, CDR1 SEHNR and CDR2 FQNEAQ (reference sequence). CDR3 length equals 14 residues. V was clipped by 3 bases and J by 2 bases, with 9 bases between them. Carried by the TCR beta cDNA libraries were unique molecular identifiers. Each sample of roughly 0.95 to 10 million input T cells yielded approximately 500,000 cDNA molecules, so each molecule approximated one T cell. Each CDR3 protein gets one entry after TCRdb re-called the PCR reads with MiXCR. This repertoire shows 650,000 to 850,000 distinct CDR3 sequences, approximately 57% found once; its top ten account for roughly 4.4%. Study results and caveats: Controls had lower frequencies than patients of four or five TRBV segments, which included TRBV5-6, TRBV5-1 and TRBV20-1.

This clonotype showed up just a few times. Its antigen is currently unknown. The receptor comes from a girl aged 5-17 years with multiple sclerosis. The chain is built from TRBV7-9 and TRBJ2-3; tentative D call: TRBD2 (5 bases). The sample taken for sequencing was blood. This CDR3 reads CASSLTGNTDTQYF. The CDR3 region has the DNA TGTGCCAGCAGCTTGACGGGGAACACAGATACGCAGTATTTT.